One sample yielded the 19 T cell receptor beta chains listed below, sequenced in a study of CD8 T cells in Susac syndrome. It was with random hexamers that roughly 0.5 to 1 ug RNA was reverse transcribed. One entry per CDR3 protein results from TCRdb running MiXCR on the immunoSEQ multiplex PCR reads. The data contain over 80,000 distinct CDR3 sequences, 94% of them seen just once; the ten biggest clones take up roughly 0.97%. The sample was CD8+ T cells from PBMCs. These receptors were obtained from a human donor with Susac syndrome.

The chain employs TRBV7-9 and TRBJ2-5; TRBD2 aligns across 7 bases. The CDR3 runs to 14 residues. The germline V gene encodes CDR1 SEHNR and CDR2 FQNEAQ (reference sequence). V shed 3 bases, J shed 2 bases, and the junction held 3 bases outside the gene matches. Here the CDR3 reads CASSLELAQETQYF. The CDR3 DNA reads TGTGCCAGCAGCTTGGAACTAGCGCAAGAGACCCAGTACTTC.

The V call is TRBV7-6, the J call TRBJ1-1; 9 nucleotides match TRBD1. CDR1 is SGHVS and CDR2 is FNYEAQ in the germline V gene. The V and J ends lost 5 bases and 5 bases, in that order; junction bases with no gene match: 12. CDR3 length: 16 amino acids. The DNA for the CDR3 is TGTGCCAGCAGCCCCCGACAGGGGGAAGCTTGGACTGAAGCTTTCTTT. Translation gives CASSPRQGEAWTEAFF.

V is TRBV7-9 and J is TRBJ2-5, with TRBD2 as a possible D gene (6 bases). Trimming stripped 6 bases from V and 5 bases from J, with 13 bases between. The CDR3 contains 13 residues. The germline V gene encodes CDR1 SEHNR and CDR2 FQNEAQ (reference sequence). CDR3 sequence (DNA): TGTGCCAGCAGACTAGGAGGGTTGGAGACCCAGTACTTC. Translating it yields CASRLGGLETQYF.

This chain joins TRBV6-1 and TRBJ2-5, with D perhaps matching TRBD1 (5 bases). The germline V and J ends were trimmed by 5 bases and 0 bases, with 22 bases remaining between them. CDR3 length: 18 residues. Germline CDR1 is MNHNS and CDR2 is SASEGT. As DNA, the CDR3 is TGTGCCAGCAGTCCGTTGTATCCAGGGCGCGCGTACCAAGAGACCCAGTACTTC. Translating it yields CASSPLYPGRAYQETQYF.

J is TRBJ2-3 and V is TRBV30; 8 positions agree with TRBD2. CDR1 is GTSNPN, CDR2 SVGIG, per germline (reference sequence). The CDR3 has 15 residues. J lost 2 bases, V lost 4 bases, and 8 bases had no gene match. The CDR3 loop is CAWTLGRGLTDTQYF. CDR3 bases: TGTGCCTGGACACTCGGGAGGGGTCTCACAGATACGCAGTATTTT.

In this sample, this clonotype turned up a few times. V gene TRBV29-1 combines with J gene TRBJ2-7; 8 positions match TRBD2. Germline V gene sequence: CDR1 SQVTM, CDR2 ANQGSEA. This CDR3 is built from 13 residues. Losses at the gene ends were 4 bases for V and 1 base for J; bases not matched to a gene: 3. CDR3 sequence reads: CSVAGGSSYEQYF. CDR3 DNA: TGCAGCGTTGCGGGGGGGAGTTCCTACGAGCAGTACTTC.

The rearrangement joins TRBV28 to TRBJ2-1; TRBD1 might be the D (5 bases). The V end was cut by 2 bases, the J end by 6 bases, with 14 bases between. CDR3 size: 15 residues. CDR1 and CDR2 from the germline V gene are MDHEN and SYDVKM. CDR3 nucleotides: TGTGCCAGCAGTTTACGGCAGGGCACCGCCAATGAGCAGTTCTTC. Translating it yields CASSLRQGTANEQFF.

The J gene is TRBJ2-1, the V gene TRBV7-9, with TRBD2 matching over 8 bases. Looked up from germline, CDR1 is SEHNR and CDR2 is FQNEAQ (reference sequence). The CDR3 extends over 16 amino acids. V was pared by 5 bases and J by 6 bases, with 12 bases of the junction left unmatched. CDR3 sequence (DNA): TGTGCCAGCAGCCCACGGGCCACCACTAGCGGCAATGAGCAGTTCTTC. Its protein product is CASSPRATTSGNEQFF.

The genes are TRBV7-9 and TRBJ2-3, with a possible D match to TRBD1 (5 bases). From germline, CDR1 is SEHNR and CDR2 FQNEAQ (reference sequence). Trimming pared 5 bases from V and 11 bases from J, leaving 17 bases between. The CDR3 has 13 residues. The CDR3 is CASSDRETGEQYF. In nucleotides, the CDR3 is TGTGCCAGCAGCGACCGTGAAACAGGAGAGCAGTATTTT.

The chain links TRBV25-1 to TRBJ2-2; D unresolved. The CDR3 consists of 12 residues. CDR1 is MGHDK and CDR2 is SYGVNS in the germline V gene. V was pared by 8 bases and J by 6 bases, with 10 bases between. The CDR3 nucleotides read TGTGCCAGCGGCATACGAGCCGGGGAGCTGTTTTTT. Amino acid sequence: CASGIRAGELFF.

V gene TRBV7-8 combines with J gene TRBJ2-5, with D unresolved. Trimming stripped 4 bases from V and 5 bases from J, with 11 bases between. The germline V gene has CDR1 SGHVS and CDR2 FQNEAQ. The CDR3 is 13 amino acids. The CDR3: CASSSRLDETQYF. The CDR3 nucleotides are TGTGCCAGCAGCTCCCGCTTGGATGAGACCCAGTACTTC.

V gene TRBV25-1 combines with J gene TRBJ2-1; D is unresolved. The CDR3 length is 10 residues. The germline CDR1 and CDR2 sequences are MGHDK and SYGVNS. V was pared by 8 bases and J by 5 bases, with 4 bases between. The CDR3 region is CASRDNEQFF. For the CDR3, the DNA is TGTGCCAGCCGGGACAATGAGCAGTTCTTC.

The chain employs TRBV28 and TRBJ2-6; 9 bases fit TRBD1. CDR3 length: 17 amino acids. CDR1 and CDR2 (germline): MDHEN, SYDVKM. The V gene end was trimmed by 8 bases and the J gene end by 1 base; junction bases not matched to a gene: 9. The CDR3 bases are TGTGCCAGCGACCAACGACAGGGGGATTCTGGGGCCAACGTCCTGACTTTC. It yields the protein CASDQRQGDSGANVLTF. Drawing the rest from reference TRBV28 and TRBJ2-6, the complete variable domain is DVKVTQSSRYLVKRTGEKVFLECVQDMDHENMFWYRQDPGLGLRLIYFSYDVKMKEKGDIPEGYSVSREKKERFSLILESASTNQTSMYLCASDQRQGDSGANVLTFGAGSRLTVL.

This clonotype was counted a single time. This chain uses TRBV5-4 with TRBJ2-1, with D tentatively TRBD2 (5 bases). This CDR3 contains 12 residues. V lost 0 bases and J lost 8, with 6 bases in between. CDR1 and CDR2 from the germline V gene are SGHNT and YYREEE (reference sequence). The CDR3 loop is CASSLAGDEQFF. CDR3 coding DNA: TGTGCCAGCAGCTTGGCCGGGGATGAGCAGTTCTTC.

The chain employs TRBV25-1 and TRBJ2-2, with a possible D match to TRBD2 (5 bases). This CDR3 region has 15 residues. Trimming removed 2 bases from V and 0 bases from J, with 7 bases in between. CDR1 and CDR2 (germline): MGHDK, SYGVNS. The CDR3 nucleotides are TGTGCCAGCAGTGAAGGACTGCCGAACACCGGGGAGCTGTTTTTT. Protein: CASSEGLPNTGELFF.

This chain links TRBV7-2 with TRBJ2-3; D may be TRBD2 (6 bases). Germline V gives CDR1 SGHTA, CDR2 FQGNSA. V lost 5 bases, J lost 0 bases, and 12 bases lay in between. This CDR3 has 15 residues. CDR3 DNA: TGTGCCAGCAGCCGGACTACAACTAGCACAGATACGCAGTATTTT. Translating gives CASSRTTTSTDTQYF.

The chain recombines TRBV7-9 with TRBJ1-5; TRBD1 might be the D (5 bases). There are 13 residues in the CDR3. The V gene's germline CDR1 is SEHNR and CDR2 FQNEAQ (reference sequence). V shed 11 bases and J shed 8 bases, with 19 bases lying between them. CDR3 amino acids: CAAAGPAGEPQHF. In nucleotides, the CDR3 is TGTGCCGCGGCGGGGCCGGCCGGAGAGCCCCAGCATTTT.

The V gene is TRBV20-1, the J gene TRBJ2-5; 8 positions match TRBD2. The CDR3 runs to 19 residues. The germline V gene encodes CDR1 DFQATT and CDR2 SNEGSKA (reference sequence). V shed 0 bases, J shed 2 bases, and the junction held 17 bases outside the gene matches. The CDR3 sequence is CSARDWVVRGRQPQETQYF. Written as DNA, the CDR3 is TGCAGTGCTAGAGATTGGGTGGTTCGCGGGAGGCAACCTCAAGAGACCCAGTACTTC.

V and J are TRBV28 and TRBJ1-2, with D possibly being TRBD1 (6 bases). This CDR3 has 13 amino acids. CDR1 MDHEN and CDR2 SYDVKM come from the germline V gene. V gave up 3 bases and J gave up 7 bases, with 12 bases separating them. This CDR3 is CASSLWGALGYTF. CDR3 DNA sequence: TGTGCCAGCAGTTTGTGGGGGGCGCTTGGCTACACCTTC.